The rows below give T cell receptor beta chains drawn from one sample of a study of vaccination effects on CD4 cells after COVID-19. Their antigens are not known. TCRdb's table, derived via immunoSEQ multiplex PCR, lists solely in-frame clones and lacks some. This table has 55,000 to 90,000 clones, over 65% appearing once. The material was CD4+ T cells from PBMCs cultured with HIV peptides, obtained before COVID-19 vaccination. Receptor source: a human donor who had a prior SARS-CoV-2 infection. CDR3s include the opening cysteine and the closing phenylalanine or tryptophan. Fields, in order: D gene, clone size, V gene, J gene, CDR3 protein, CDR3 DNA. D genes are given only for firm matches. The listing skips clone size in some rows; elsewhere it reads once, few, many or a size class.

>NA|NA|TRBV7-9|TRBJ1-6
CASSLAIKSPLHF
TGTGCCAGCAGCTTAGCAATCAAATCACCCCTCCACTTT
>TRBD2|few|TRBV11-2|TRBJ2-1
CASSLTASGARQFF
TGTGCCAGCAGCTTAACAGCTAGCGGGGCCCGTCAGTTCTTC
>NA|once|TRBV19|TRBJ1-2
CASSIIRAYTTGNYGYTF
TGTGCCAGTAGTATAATTAGGGCCTACACGACGGGGAACTATGGCTACACCTTC
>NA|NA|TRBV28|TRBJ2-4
CASSSQRLAKNIQYF
TGTGCCAGCAGTTCCCAGCGTCTAGCCAAAAACATTCAGTACTTC
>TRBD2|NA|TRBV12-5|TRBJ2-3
CASGRGTSGPAGTDTQYF
TGTGCTAGTGGCCGTGGGACTAGCGGACCCGCCGGCACAGATACGCAGTATTTT
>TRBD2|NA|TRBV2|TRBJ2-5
CASSGSSGGAQTQYF
TGTGCCAGCAGTGGGTCTAGCGGGGGGGCCCAGACCCAGTACTTC
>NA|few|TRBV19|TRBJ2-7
CASSPGTGAQSEQYF
TGTGCCAGTAGTCCAGGGACGGGTGCCCAAAGCGAGCAGTACTTC
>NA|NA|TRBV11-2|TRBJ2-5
CASKTGLQETQYF
TGTGCCAGCAAAACTGGACTCCAAGAGACCCAGTACTTC
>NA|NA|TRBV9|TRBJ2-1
CASSASIISDNEQFF
TGTGCCAGCAGCGCGTCGATAATTAGTGACAATGAGCAGTTCTTC
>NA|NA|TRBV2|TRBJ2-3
CASSRTKDTQYF
TGTGCCAGCAGCCGGACTAAGGATACGCAGTATTTT
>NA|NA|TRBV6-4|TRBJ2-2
CASSYDRNTGELFF
TGTGCCAGCAGTTATGACAGGAACACCGGGGAGCTGTTTTTT
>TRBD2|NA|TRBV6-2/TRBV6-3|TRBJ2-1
CASSPRGVLAGWSYNEQFF
TGTGCCAGCAGCCCCCGGGGGGTTCTAGCGGGATGGTCCTACAATGAGCAGTTCTTC
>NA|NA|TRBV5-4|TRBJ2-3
CASSSPGRGGETTDTQYF
TGTGCCAGCAGCTCCCCGGGAAGGGGCGGGGAGACCACAGATACGCAGTATTTT
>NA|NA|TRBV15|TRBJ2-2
CATSRDREAGELFF
TGTGCCACCAGCAGAGATAGGGAGGCCGGGGAGCTGTTTTTT
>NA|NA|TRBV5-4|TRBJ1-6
CASSLEGQTTLHF
TGTGCCAGCAGCTTGGAAGGACAAACAACCCTCCACTTT
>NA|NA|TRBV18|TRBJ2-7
CASSPRGAREQYF
TGTGCCAGCTCACCACGAGGGGCGCGCGAGCAGTACTTC
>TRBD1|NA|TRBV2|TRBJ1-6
CASSDQGVNSPLHF
TGTGCCAGCAGTGATCAGGGGGTGAATTCACCCCTCCACTTT
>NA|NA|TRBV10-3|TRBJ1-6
CATRQSLNSPLHF
TGTGCCACCCGACAGTCTCTGAATTCACCCCTCCACTTT
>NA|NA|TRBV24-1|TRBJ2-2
CATRGWGEAGELFF
TGTGCCACCAGAGGTTGGGGGGAAGCCGGGGAGCTGTTTTTT
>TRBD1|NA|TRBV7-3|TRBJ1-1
CASSLAPGQGSLGAFF
TGTGCCAGCAGCTTAGCCCCGGGACAGGGTAGCTTAGGAGCTTTCTTT
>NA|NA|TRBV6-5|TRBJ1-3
CASKDPSGNTIYF
TGTGCCAGCAAGGACCCCTCTGGAAACACCATATATTTT
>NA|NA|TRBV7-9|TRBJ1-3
CASSFSAGNTIYF
TGTGCCAGCAGCTTCAGCGCTGGAAACACCATATATTTT
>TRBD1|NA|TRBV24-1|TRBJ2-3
CATGGQGTDTQYF
TGTGCCACCGGAGGACAGGGGACAGATACGCAGTATTTT
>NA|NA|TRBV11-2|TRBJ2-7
CASSFRVKAYEQYF
TGTGCCAGCAGCTTCAGGGTTAAGGCATACGAGCAGTACTTC
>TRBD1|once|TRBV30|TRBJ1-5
CAWSSGGRSQPQHF
TGTGCCTGGAGTTCAGGGGGTCGTAGTCAGCCCCAGCATTTT
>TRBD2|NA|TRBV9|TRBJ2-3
CASSVDSSGTQYF
TGTGCCAGCAGCGTAGATTCTAGCGGAACGCAGTATTTT
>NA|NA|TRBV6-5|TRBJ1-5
CASSYSINQPQHF
TGTGCCAGCAGTTACTCGATAAATCAGCCCCAGCATTTT
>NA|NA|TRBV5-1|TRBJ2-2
CASSPAVRSDTGELFF
TGCGCCAGCAGCCCGGCGGTGAGGTCGGACACCGGGGAGCTGTTTTTT
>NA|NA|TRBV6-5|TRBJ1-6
CASSEGGTSNSPLHF
TGTGCCAGCAGCGAGGGGGGGACGAGTAATTCACCCCTCCACTTT
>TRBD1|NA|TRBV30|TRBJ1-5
CAWRPGQGGSYSNQPQHF
TGTGCCTGGAGACCGGGACAGGGGGGATCGTATAGCAATCAGCCCCAGCATTTT
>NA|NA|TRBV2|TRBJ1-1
CASSIDRDTEAFF
TGTGCCAGCAGCATCGACAGAGACACTGAAGCTTTCTTT
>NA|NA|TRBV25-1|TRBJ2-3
CASSEWRGWGTDTQYF
TGTGCCAGCAGTGAGTGGAGAGGGTGGGGGACAGATACGCAGTATTTT
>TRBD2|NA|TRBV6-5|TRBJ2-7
CASSYAFAGGFYEQYF
TGTGCCAGCAGTTACGCTTTCGCGGGAGGATTCTACGAGCAGTACTTC
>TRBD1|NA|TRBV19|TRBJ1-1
CASTTDRTNTEAFF
TGTGCCAGTACCACGGACAGGACGAACACTGAAGCTTTCTTT
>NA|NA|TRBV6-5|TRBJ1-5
CASRDDQPQHF
TGTGCCAGCAGAGATGATCAGCCCCAGCATTTT
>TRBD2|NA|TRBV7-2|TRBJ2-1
CASSLWTSGRIYNEQFF
TGTGCCAGCAGCTTGTGGACTAGCGGGAGAATTTACAATGAGCAGTTCTTC
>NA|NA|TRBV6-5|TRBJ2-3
CASSYGGARNTQYF
TGTGCCAGCAGTTACGGGGGGGCCAGAAATACGCAGTATTTT
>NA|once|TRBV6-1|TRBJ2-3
CASSERTVTTDTQYF
TGTGCCAGCAGTGAAAGGACAGTGACCACAGATACGCAGTATTTT
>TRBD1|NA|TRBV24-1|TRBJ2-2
CATTQGTGEPGELFF
TGTGCCACAACCCAAGGGACAGGCGAGCCCGGGGAGCTGTTTTTT
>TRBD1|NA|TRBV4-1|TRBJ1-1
CASSQVALHRGNTEAFF
TGCGCCAGCAGCCAAGTCGCGTTGCACAGGGGTAACACTGAAGCTTTCTTT
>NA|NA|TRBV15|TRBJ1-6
CATSREARANNSPLHF
TGTGCCACCAGCAGAGAGGCAAGGGCGAATAATTCACCCCTCCACTTT
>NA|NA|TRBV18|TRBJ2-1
CASSLQNEQFF
TGTGCCAGCTCACTGCAGAATGAGCAGTTCTTC
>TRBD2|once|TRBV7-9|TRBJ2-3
CASSLGLASTDTQYF
TGTGCCAGCAGCCTGGGACTAGCTTCGACAGATACGCAGTATTTT
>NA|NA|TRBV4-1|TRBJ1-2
CASSHGGRGDGYTF
TGCGCCAGCAGCCATGGGGGAAGAGGGGACGGCTACACCTTC
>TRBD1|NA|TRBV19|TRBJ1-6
CASSNRGGSPLHF
TGTGCCAGTAGTAACAGGGGTGGCTCACCCCTCCACTTT
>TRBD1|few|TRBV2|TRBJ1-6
CASEQGALSPLHF
TGTGCCAGCGAACAGGGGGCTCTTTCACCCCTCCACTTT
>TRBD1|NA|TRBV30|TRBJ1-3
CAWRGQGLAGNTIYF
TGTGCCTGGAGGGGACAGGGGTTGGCTGGAAACACCATATATTTT
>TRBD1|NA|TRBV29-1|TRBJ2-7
CSVWDRGYEQYF
TGCAGCGTCTGGGACAGGGGCTACGAGCAGTACTTC
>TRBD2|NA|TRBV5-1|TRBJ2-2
CASSLDLAGGTGELFF
TGCGCCAGCAGCTTGGACCTAGCGGGGGGCACCGGGGAGCTGTTTTTT
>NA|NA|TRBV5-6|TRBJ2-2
CASSLGARDTGELFF
TGTGCCAGCAGCTTGGGGGCCAGGGACACCGGGGAGCTGTTTTTT
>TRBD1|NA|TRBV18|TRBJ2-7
CASSPSGGAIAYEQYF
TGTGCCAGCTCACCTTCAGGGGGCGCGATAGCCTACGAGCAGTACTTC
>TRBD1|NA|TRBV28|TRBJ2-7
CASSPPGTGRYEQYF
TGTGCCAGCAGCCCTCCCGGGACAGGGCGATATGAGCAGTACTTC
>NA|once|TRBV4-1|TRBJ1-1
CASSRKTVAGTEAFF
TGCGCCAGCAGCCGCAAAACGGTGGCGGGCACTGAAGCTTTCTTT
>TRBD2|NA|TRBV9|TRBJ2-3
CASSGVGLGLDTQYF
TGTGCCAGCAGCGGGGTGGGACTAGGGTTAGATACGCAGTATTTT